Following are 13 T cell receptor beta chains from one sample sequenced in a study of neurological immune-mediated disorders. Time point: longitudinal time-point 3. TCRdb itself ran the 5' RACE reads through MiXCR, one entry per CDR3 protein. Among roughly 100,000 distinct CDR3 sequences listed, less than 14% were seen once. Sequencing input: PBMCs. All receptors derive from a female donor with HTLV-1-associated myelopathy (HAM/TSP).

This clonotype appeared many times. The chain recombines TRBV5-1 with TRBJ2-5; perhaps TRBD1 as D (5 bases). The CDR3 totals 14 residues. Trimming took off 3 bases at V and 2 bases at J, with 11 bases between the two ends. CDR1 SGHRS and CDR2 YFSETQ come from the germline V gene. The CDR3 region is CASSSTGFQETQYF. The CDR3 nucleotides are TGCGCCAGCAGCTCCACAGGTTTTCAAGAGACCCAGTACTTC.

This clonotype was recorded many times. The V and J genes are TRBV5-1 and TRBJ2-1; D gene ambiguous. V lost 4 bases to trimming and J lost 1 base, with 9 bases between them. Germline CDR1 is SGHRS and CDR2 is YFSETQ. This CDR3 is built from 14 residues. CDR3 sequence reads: CASSRLPSYNEQFF. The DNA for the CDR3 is TGCGCCAGCAGCCGACTTCCGTCCTACAATGAGCAGTTCTTC.

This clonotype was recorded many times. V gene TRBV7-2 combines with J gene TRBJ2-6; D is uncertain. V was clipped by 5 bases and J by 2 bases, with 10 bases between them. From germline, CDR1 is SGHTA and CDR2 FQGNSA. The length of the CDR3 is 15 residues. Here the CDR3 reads CASSVQTAGANVLTF. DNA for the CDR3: TGTGCCAGCAGCGTCCAGACCGCTGGGGCCAACGTCCTGACTTTC. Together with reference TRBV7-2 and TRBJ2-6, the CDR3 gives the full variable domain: GAGVSQSPSNKVTEKGKDVELRCDPISGHTALYWYRQSLGQGLEFLIYFQGNSAPDKSGLPSDRFSAERTGGSVSTLTIQRTQQEDSAVYLCASSVQTAGANVLTFGAGSRLTVL.

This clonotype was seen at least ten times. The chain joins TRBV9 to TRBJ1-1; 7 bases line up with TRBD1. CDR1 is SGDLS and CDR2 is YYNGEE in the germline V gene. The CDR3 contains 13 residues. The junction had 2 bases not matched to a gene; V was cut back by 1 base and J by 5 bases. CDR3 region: CASSVQQGTEAFF. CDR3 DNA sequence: TGTGCCAGCAGCGTACAACAGGGGACTGAAGCTTTCTTT.

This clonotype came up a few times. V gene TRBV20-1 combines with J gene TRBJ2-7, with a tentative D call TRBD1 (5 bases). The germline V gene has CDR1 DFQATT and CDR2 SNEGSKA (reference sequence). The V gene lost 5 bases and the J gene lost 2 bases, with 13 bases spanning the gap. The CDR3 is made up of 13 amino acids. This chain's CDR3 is CSAEPPTAYEQYF. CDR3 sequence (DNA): TGCAGTGCTGAGCCACCGACAGCCTACGAGCAGTACTTC.

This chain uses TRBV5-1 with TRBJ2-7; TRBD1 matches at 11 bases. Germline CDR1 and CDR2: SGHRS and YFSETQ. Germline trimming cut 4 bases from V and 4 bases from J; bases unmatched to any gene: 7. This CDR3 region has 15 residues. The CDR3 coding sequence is TGCGCCAGCAGCCATACCGGGACAGGGGGTTACGAGCAGTACTTC. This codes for CASSHTGTGGYEQYF.

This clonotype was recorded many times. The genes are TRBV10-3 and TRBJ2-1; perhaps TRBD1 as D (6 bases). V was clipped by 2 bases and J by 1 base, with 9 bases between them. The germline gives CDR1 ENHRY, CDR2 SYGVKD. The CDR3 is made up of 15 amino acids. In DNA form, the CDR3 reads TGTGCCATCAGTGAGCAGGGGTATTCCTACAATGAGCAGTTCTTC. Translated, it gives CAISEQGYSYNEQFF.

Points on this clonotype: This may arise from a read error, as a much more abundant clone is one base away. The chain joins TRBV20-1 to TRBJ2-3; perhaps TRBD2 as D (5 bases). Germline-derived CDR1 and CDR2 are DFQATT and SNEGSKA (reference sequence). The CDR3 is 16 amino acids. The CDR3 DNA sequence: TGCAGTGCTCCCCGGAGGCAGCAGCAAATCACATATACGCAGTATTTT. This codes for CSAPRRQQQITYTQYF.

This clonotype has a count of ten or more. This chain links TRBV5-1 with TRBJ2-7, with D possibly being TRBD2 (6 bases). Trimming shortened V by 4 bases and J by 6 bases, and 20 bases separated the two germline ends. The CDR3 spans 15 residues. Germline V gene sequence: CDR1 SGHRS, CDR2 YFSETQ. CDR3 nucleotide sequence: TGCGCCAGCAGCCAGCAGTCAGGGTCGGAGGGCGAGCAGTACTTC. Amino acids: CASSQQSGSEGEQYF.

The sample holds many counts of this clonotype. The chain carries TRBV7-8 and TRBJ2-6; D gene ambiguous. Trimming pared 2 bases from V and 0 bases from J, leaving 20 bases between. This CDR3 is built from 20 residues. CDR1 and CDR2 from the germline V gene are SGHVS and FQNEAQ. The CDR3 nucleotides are TGTGCCAGCAGCTTAATCGGAAGCCCTGGGGTGGCCTCTGGGGCCAACGTCCTGACTTTC. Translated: CASSLIGSPGVASGANVLTF.

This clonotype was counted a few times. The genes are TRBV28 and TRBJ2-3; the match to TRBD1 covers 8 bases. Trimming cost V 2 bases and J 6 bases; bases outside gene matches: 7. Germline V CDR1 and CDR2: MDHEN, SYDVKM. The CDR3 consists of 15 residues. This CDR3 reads CASSLVQGGVDTQYF. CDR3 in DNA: TGTGCCAGCAGTTTAGTACAGGGGGGAGTGGATACGCAGTATTTT.

The CDR3 DNA reads as TGTGCCAGCACCCCGAGGGGAGGGTCCCCACTTGGGGAGCAGTACTTC. It translates to CASTPRGGSPLGEQYF. The rearrangement links TRBV28 to TRBJ2-7; 7 nucleotides line up with TRBD2. The CDR3 length is 16 residues. The ends lost 7 bases at V and 7 bases at J; junction bases unmatched: 19. Germline CDR1 reads MDHEN; CDR2 reads SYDVKM.

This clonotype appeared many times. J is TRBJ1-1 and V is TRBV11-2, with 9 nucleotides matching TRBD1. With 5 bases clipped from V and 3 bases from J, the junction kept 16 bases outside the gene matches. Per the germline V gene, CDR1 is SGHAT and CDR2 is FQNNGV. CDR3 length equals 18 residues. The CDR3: CASSRNTPGQGRDTEAFF. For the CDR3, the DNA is TGTGCCAGCAGCCGTAACACCCCGGGACAGGGCAGGGACACTGAAGCTTTCTTT.